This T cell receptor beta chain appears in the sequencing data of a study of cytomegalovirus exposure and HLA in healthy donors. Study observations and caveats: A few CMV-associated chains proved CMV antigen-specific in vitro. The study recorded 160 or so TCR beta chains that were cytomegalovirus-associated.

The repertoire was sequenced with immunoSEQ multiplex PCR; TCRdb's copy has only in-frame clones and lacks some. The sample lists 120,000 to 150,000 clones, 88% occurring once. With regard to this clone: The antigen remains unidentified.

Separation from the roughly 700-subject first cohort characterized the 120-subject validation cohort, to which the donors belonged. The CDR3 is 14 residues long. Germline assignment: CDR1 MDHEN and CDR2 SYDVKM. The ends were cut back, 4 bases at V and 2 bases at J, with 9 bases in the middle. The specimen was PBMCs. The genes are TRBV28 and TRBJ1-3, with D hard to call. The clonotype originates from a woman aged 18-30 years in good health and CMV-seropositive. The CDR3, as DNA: TGTGCCAGCAGTTCCCAGGTGCCTGGAAACACCATATATTTT. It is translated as CASSSQVPGNTIYF.